This T cell receptor (beta chain) emerged from a study of CD8+CD57+ T cells in acquired aplastic anemia. Whole-study context: The average for DNA from sorted CD4+ and CD8+ cells was roughly 3 ug. Study results and caveats: CD8+ Simpson's diversity in patients was not significantly different from that in controls. The study identified twenty-nine CD8+ CDR3 sequences shared by patients and controls.

Trimming removed 6 bases from V and 5 bases from J; junction bases left unmatched: 7. The CDR3 sequence is 13 residues long. Germline V CDR1 and CDR2: SGHNT, YENEEA. Researchers used genomic DNA as the template to profile TCR beta VDJ and CDR3. Each CDR3 protein is one row after TCRdb ran MiXCR on the reads. The sample records roughly 290,000 distinct CDR3 sequences, under 65% being singletons. Patients sequenced had flow cytometry evidence of CD8+CD57+ cell expansion. Patients had not yet gotten any therapy when their blood was taken for sampling. This clonotype showed up just once. Its antigen is unidentified.

The sequenced sample consisted of sorted CD4+, CD8+, or CD8+CD57+ T cells (not recorded which) from PBMCs. The rearrangement uses TRBV11-3 and TRBJ2-7; 7 bases map to TRBD2. The TCR was taken from a human donor with aplastic anemia. CDR3 DNA sequence: TGTGCCAGCAGAGATCTAGGGAGGGACGAGCAGTACTTC. Protein product: CASRDLGRDEQYF.